The 7 T cell receptor beta chains below come from one sample, sequenced in a study of radiotherapy plus CTLA-4 blockade in lung cancer. TCRdb's copy holds only in-frame clones and misses some; the assay was immunoSEQ multiplex PCR. The sample holds about 73,000 clones, 80% to 90% seen once. Sequences were derived from peripheral blood, sampled from a patient treated with radiotherapy plus ipilimumab. These receptors were obtained from a human donor with non-small cell lung cancer that progressed on radiotherapy plus ipilimumab.

V gene TRBV18 combines with J gene TRBJ2-1, with unresolved D. V lost 3 bases and J 7 bases, leaving 13 bases between the germline ends. The CDR3 runs to 14 residues. Germline V gene lookup returns CDR1 KGHSH and CDR2 LQKENI. The DNA for the CDR3 is TGTGCCAGCTCACCGGCTGGGTCCTTAAATGAGCAGTTCTTC. It codes for CASSPAGSLNEQFF.

The CDR3 region is CASSFSGAGEQYV. The DNA of the CDR3 is TGTGCCAGCAGTTTTTCCGGCGCGGGAGAGCAGTACGTC. V is TRBV28 and J is TRBJ2-7; possibly TRBD2 for D (6 bases). Germline CDR1 and CDR2: MDHEN and SYDVKM. The CDR3 is made up of 13 amino acids. The V end was cut by 3 bases, the J end by 7 bases, with 13 bases between.

This chain joins TRBV28 and TRBJ2-5, with D perhaps being TRBD1 or TRBD2 (5 bases each). The length of the CDR3 is 15 residues. The V gene lost 6 bases and the J gene lost 1 base, with 15 bases spanning the gap. The germline CDR1 and CDR2 sequences are MDHEN and SYDVKM. The CDR3 nucleotides are TGTGCCAGCAGCATAGGGGACCGACGCCAAGAGACCCAGTACTTC. Amino acid sequence: CASSIGDRRQETQYF. Combining the CDR3 with reference TRBV28 and TRBJ2-5 gives the whole variable domain DVKVTQSSRYLVKRTGEKVFLECVQDMDHENMFWYRQDPGLGLRLIYFSYDVKMKEKGDIPEGYSVSREKKERFSLILESASTNQTSMYLCASSIGDRRQETQYFGPGTRLLVL.

This clone was observed a single time. The chain recombines TRBV30 with TRBJ1-5; D gene uncertain. V lost 1 base and J 5 bases, leaving 9 bases between the germline ends. Per germline, CDR1 GTSNPN and CDR2 SVGIG (reference sequence). The CDR3 runs 13 residues. CDR3 bases: TGTGCCTGGAGTGGGGGAAAGGATCAGCCCCAGCATTTT. This translates into CAWSGGKDQPQHF.

The chain combines TRBV5-1 with TRBJ2-7, with D hard to call. V was shortened by 3 bases and J by 6 bases, with 13 bases between the two germline ends. CDR1 is SGHRS, CDR2 YFSETQ, per germline. This CDR3 comprises 13 residues. CDR3 sequence reads: CASSSAPGLEQYV. The CDR3 DNA reads as TGCGCCAGCAGCTCGGCCCCGGGCCTCGAGCAGTACGTC.

V is TRBV29-1 and J is TRBJ2-7; 8 nucleotides agree with TRBD2. The CDR3 has 12 residues. V gave up 7 bases and J gave up 6 bases; unmatched junction bases: 8. From germline, CDR1 is SQVTM and CDR2 ANQGSEA. The CDR3 sequence: CSAATGGGEQYV. CDR3 bases: TGCAGCGCCGCAACCGGGGGGGGCGAGCAGTACGTC.

The rearrangement links TRBV6-6 to TRBJ2-4, with D perhaps TRBD2 (6 bases). The CDR3 consists of 14 residues. From germline, CDR1 is MNHNY and CDR2 SVGAGI (reference sequence). V was clipped by 6 bases and J by 0 bases, with 9 bases between them. The CDR3 sequence is CASSLAQAKNIQYF. DNA for the CDR3: TGTGCCAGCAGCCTAGCGCAAGCCAAAAACATTCAGTACTTC.